This T cell receptor beta chain stems from a study of PD-L1 blockade in urothelial cancer. Overall study context: A median blood sample held about 150,000 T cells and tens of thousands of unique TCRs.

Synthetic TCR analog templates were spiked into each PCR. Some clones are missing from TCRdb's copy, which holds only in-frame ones; the method was immunoSEQ multiplex PCR. The data show about 120,000 clones, with about 89% seen just once and more than 1.5% held by the top ten. A single count supports this clone. Its antigen is not identified. Study-level results: Patients who had durable benefit saw their tumor-associated blood clones expand more at 3 weeks.

Documented time point: peripheral blood 6 weeks after treatment start. The material sequenced was PBMCs, taken around atezolizumab (anti-PD-L1) treatment. The source is a man between 60 and 70 years old with urothelial cancer.

The CDR3 protein is CSVAGNEQFF. The CDR3 region has the DNA TGCAGCGTAGCGGGTAATGAGCAGTTCTTC. The chain is built from TRBV20-1 and TRBJ2-1, with TRBD2 matching 7 bases. The CDR3 is 10 residues long. Per the germline V gene, CDR1 is DFQATT and CDR2 is SNEGSKA (reference sequence).